This TCR beta chain originates from a study of shared T cell receptors in the human thymus. Generated by immunoSEQ multiplex PCR, the TCRdb table keeps only in-frame clones and is missing some. The table lists 700,000 or so clones, approximately 85% of them singletons. Germline-derived CDR1 and CDR2 are MNHNS and SASEGT. V shed 8 bases, J shed 7 bases, and the junction held 11 bases outside the gene matches. The CDR3 totals 15 residues. The sample also formed part of further work on human thymus T cells. Per that study: Gene usage (both V and J) appeared biased in thymic and blood repertoires.

Sequencing was done on a sample of thymocytes. The genes are TRBV6-1 and TRBJ1-6, with 7 nucleotides matching TRBD1. The sequence came from a girl in the first two years of life with a congenital heart defect. The CDR3 DNA reads as TGTGCCAGCCGCCAAAGACAGGGTCGCAATTCACCCCTCCACTTT. It translates to CASRQRQGRNSPLHF.